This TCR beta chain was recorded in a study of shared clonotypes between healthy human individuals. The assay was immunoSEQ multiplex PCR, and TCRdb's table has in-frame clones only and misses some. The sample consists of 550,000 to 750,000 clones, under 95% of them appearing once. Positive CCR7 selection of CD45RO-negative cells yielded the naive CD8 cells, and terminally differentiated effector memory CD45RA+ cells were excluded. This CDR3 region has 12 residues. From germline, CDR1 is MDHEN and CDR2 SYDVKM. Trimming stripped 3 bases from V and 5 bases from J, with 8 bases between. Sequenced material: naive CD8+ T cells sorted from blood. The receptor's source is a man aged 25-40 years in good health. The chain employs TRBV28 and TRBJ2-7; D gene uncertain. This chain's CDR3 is CASSFTINEQYF. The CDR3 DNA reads TGTGCCAGCAGTTTCACGATTAACGAGCAGTACTTC.